The text below deals with one T cell receptor (beta chain). This specimen comes from a study of control samples from healthy donors and cancer patients. CDR3 length: 12 amino acids. Looked up from germline, CDR1 is MNHEY and CDR2 is SVGAGI. With 2 bases removed from V and 7 bases from J, the gap between germline ends came to 8 bases. Produced via immunoSEQ multiplex PCR; TCRdb's table is partial and in-frame only. The table records approximately 120,000 clones, around 94% of them present only once. The chain recombines TRBV6-5 with TRBJ1-2; D remains ambiguous. The receptor comes from an elderly man with head and neck cancer. Sequencing was carried out using PBMCs. As DNA, the CDR3 is TGTGCCAGCAGTTACGGGAGGAGTGGCTACACCTTC. This encodes CASSYGRSGYTF.